The rows below give T cell receptor beta chains drawn from one sample of a study of shared clonotypes between healthy human individuals. Using immunoSEQ multiplex PCR, the repertoire was profiled, and TCRdb retains in-frame clones only, with some absent. The sample lists more than 2 million clones, 93% seen once, with roughly 1.7% in the top ten. Specimen: naive CD8+ T cells from PBMCs. All receptors come from a man between 18 and 35 years old in good health. Some clones in this sample may be carry-over from other donors' samples. Each CDR3 is given with its conserved first and last residue. D genes are given only for firm matches. Clone size is shown for a subset of rows, as once, few, many or a class of expanded clone.

len	v_gene	d_gene	j_gene	abundance	CDR3nt	CDR3aa
16	TRBV11-2	TRBD1	TRBJ2-3	-	TGTGCCAGCAGCTTAGGACCCGGGACAGCAGCAGATACGCAGTATTTT	CASSLGPGTAADTQYF
14	TRBV5-6	TRBD1	TRBJ2-7	-	TGTGCCAGCAGCTTGGGGACAGGGTTTTACGAGCAGTACTTC	CASSLGTGFYEQYF
15	TRBV2	TRBD1	TRBJ2-3	-	TGTGCCAGCAGTGACGGACAGGGTGGGACAGATACGCAGTATTTT	CASSDGQGGTDTQYF
14	TRBV27	TRBD1	TRBJ1-2	-	TGTGCCAGCAGTCCCTGGACAGGGAGCCATGGCTACACCTTC	CASSPWTGSHGYTF
16	TRBV7-3	TRBD2	TRBJ2-5	-	TGTGCCAGCAGCGAGATAGCGGGAGGGGTTTTGGAGACCCAGTACTTC	CASSEIAGGVLETQYF
13	TRBV7-9	-	TRBJ2-7	-	TGTGCCAGCAGCGAGACTAGCTCCTACGAGCAGTACTTC	CASSETSSYEQYF
17	TRBV30	-	TRBJ2-3	-	TGTGCCTGGAGTGACGGCAGGACTGGCCCAAACACAGATACGCAGTATTTT	CAWSDGRTGPNTDTQYF
15	TRBV28	-	TRBJ2-5	-	TGTGCCAGCAGGGCCAACCAGGGGTGGTGGGGAACCCAGTACTTC	CASRANQGWWGTQYF
12	TRBV30	-	TRBJ1-4	once	TGTGCCTGGAGTTCGACGGATGAAAAACTGTTTTTT	CAWSSTDEKLFF
16	TRBV4-2	TRBD2	TRBJ2-7	-	TGTGCCAGCAGCCCGGCTGGCGGGAGGAGTCTCTACGAGCAGTACTTC	CASSPAGGRSLYEQYF
14	TRBV27	-	TRBJ2-1	few	TGTGCCAGCCATCCGCGTCGGGATTACAATGAGCAGTTCTTC	CASHPRRDYNEQFF
19	TRBV28	TRBD2	TRBJ2-7	-	TGTGCCAGCAGTTTTGTTTTACGGGCGGGAGAACAAAACTCCTACGAGCAGTACTTC	CASSFVLRAGEQNSYEQYF
15	TRBV19	-	TRBJ1-2	few	TGTGCCAGTAGTACCTACAAAGACAGGATATATGGCTACACCTTC	CASSTYKDRIYGYTF
14	TRBV5-6	-	TRBJ2-1	-	TGTGCCAGCAGCTTGTTAGGACAGCTAAATGAGCAGTTCTTC	CASSLLGQLNEQFF
14	TRBV7-8	-	TRBJ1-5	-	TGTGCCAGCAGCCTGACAGAGAGCAATCAGCCCCAGCATTTT	CASSLTESNQPQHF
11	TRBV20-1	-	TRBJ2-1	-	TGCAGTGCTAAGAGGGGGAATGAGCAGTTCTTC	CSAKRGNEQFF
13	TRBV6-5	-	TRBJ2-1	-	TGTGCCAGCAGTTACTATGGATACAATGAGCAGTTCTTC	CASSYYGYNEQFF
15	TRBV4-1	-	TRBJ1-2	-	TGCGCCAGCAGCCAAGATCCGGGGGATGCCTATGGCTACACCTTC	CASSQDPGDAYGYTF
12	TRBV9	-	TRBJ2-1	-	TGTGCCAGCAGCGTAGACGACAGACAGCAGTTCTTC	CASSVDDRQQFF
14	TRBV27	TRBD1	TRBJ2-3	-	TGTGCCAGCGCCGGGGACAGCCGCACAGATACGCAGTATTTT	CASAGDSRTDTQYF
15	TRBV15	TRBD2	TRBJ2-5	-	TGTGCCACCAGCAGAGATGTCGGGGGGCAAGAGACCCAGTACTTC	CATSRDVGGQETQYF
16	TRBV5-6	-	TRBJ1-1	once	TGTGCCAGCAGCCCTGACGTAACGTCGGGGAGTACTGAAGCTTTCTTT	CASSPDVTSGSTEAFF
14	TRBV19	-	TRBJ1-1	-	TGTGCCAGTAGTTTTACGGGCCCTAACACTGAAGCTTTCTTT	CASSFTGPNTEAFF
13	TRBV5-1	-	TRBJ2-3	-	TGCGCCAGCAGCTTGGAAGTCTCAGATACGCAGTATTTT	CASSLEVSDTQYF
16	TRBV21-1	-	TRBJ1-5	-	TGTGCCAGCAGCCTTCAAACAGGGTATAGCAATCAGCCCCAGCATTTT	CASSLQTGYSNQPQHF
14	TRBV9	-	TRBJ2-5	-	TGTGCCAGCACCAAGGAAGGGACCCCCGGGACCCAGTACTTC	CASTKEGTPGTQYF
12	TRBV5-6	-	TRBJ1-4	-	TGTGCCAGCAGCTTGCGACAGTCCGAACTGTTTTTT	CASSLRQSELFF
16	TRBV27	TRBD2	TRBJ2-3	-	TGTGCCAGCAGTCCCATAGCGGGCCCTAGCACAGATACGCAGTATTTT	CASSPIAGPSTDTQYF
15	TRBV9	TRBD2	TRBJ2-1	-	TGTGCCAGCAGCGTAGAATGGGCGGGAGTCCATGAGCAGTTCTTC	CASSVEWAGVHEQFF
13	TRBV7-3	-	TRBJ2-7	-	TGTGCCAGCAGCTTCGGGAGCCCCTACGAGCAGTACTTC	CASSFGSPYEQYF
16	TRBV11-2	-	TRBJ1-3	-	TGTGCCAGCAGCTTAGGACGCATCCCCACGGGAAACACCATATATTTT	CASSLGRIPTGNTIYF
15	TRBV5-6	TRBD1	TRBJ2-7	-	TGTGCCGGCAGCCCGAGGGGGACAGGAATCTACGAGCAGTACTTC	CAGSPRGTGIYEQYF
16	TRBV27	TRBD1	TRBJ2-6	-	TGTGCCAGCAGTGGGACAGGGGACTCTGGGGCCAACGTCCTGACTTTC	CASSGTGDSGANVLTF
14	TRBV4-1	TRBD1	TRBJ1-1	-	TGCGCCAGCAGCCGCACAGGGGTATACGCTGAAGCTTTCTTT	CASSRTGVYAEAFF
15	TRBV18	TRBD1	TRBJ2-7	-	TGTGCCAGCTCACCACCGAAGGGGGCCATCTACGAGCAGTACTTC	CASSPPKGAIYEQYF
15	TRBV10-1	TRBD1	TRBJ2-5	-	TGCGCCACCCGACCCGGGACAGGGATCCAAGAGACCCAGTACTTC	CATRPGTGIQETQYF
15	TRBV9	TRBD1	TRBJ1-1	few	TGTGCCAGCAGCATCACAGGGGGCTCGAATACTGAAGCTTTCTTT	CASSITGGSNTEAFF
13	TRBV7-9	TRBD1	TRBJ1-5	-	TGTGCCAGCGGGACAGGGAGCAATCAGCCCCAGCATTTT	CASGTGSNQPQHF
15	TRBV11-3	TRBD2	TRBJ2-7	-	TGTGCCAGCAGCAAACTAGCGGGAGGTAACTACGAGCAGTACTTC	CASSKLAGGNYEQYF
14	TRBV29-1	TRBD1	TRBJ1-1	-	TGCAGCGTTCCCCAAACAGGGGGACCTAATGAAGCTTTCTTT	CSVPQTGGPNEAFF
16	TRBV28	TRBD2	TRBJ2-7	-	TGTGCCAGCAGCCCCCACGCGGGCCTAGCGGACTACGAGCAGTACTTC	CASSPHAGLADYEQYF
16	TRBV14	-	TRBJ2-5	-	TGTGCCAGCAGCCAATCGATATACGGGAACGAAGCGACCCAGTACTTC	CASSQSIYGNEATQYF
15	TRBV9	-	TRBJ2-7	-	TGTGCCAGCAGCGAGGGCGGAGGGCCAACCTACGAGCAGTACTTC	CASSEGGGPTYEQYF
15	TRBV10-3	-	TRBJ2-7	-	TGTGCCATCAGTGCGACTTCCGCAAGCTCCTACGAGCAGTACTTC	CAISATSASSYEQYF
18	TRBV15	TRBD1	TRBJ2-7	-	TGTGCCACCAGCAGAGATAAAATTTTAGGGGACAGGCCCTACGAGCAGTACTTC	CATSRDKILGDRPYEQYF
17	TRBV11-2	-	TRBJ2-2	-	TGTGCCAGCAACGACCCCAAGGGGGGACAGCAGGCCGGGGAGCTGTTTTTT	CASNDPKGGQQAGELFF
14	TRBV4-1	TRBD1	TRBJ2-7	few	TGCGCCAGCAGCGCGGGACAGGGGGCTTACGAGCAGTACTTC	CASSAGQGAYEQYF
15	TRBV2	TRBD1	TRBJ2-4	-	TGTGCCAGCAGTGAAAAAGGGGGCTCCGGAAACATTCAGTACTTC	CASSEKGGSGNIQYF
14	TRBV9	-	TRBJ2-5	once	TGTGCCAGCAGCGTAGGGCAAGCCTACGAGACCCAGTACTTC	CASSVGQAYETQYF
11	TRBV29-1	-	TRBJ2-1	once	TGCAGCGTTGGCGTATACAATGAGCAGTTCTTC	CSVGVYNEQFF
15	TRBV5-1	-	TRBJ2-1	-	TGCGCCAGCAGCCCCCCGGACTACCCGTTGGATGAGCAGTTCTTC	CASSPPDYPLDEQFF
13	TRBV29-1	-	TRBJ2-7	-	TGCAGCGTTGAAGGCGCCAGGGTCTACGAGCAGTACTTC	CSVEGARVYEQYF
16	TRBV6-6	-	TRBJ1-1	-	TGTGCCAGCAGTTACTCGACTTTGACGGATTTTTCTGAAGCTTTCTTT	CASSYSTLTDFSEAFF